Following are 27 T cell receptor beta chains from one sample sequenced in a study of OX40 agonist ivuxolimab in advanced cancers. Profiling relied on immunoSEQ multiplex PCR, and the TCRdb table lists in-frame clones only, not all of them. The sample records 70,000 or so clones, 80% being singletons. The source material was CD4+ or CD8+ T cells sorted from blood, sampled in a trial of the OX40 agonist ivuxolimab. The receptors derive from an adult with an advanced solid tumor such as melanoma, head and neck, liver or kidney cancer.

This clone has only a few counts. The V call is TRBV19, the J call TRBJ1-2, with 7 nucleotides matching TRBD1. Looked up from germline, CDR1 is LNHDA and CDR2 is SQIVND (reference sequence). V lost 4 bases to trimming and J lost 4 bases; unmatched junction nucleotides: 3. This CDR3 spans 13 amino acids. CDR3 residues: CASSTTGAYGYTF. The DNA of the CDR3 is TGTGCCAGTAGTACCACAGGGGCCTATGGCTACACCTTC.

This chain uses TRBV11-2 with TRBJ2-1, with a weak D call TRBD2 (5 bases). CDR1 is SGHAT and CDR2 is FQNNGV in the germline V gene. CDR3 length equals 14 residues. Trimming cost V 1 base and J 2 bases, with 6 bases left between them. CDR3 bases: TGTGCCAGCAGCTTAGCCGGGACCTACAATGAGCAGTTCTTC. This gives the protein CASSLAGTYNEQFF.

The rearrangement links TRBV19 to TRBJ1-2; 7 positions agree with TRBD1. The CDR3 runs 14 residues. V gave up 4 bases and J gave up 6 bases; unmatched junction bases: 8. Germline CDR1 and CDR2: LNHDA and SQIVND (reference sequence). This CDR3 is CASSRQGPRNGYTF. CDR3 in DNA: TGTGCCAGTAGTAGACAGGGCCCTAGGAATGGCTACACCTTC.

V and J are TRBV30 and TRBJ1-2; tentatively, D is TRBD1 (5 bases). Germline CDR1 and CDR2: GTSNPN and SVGIG (reference sequence). CDR3 length: 12 amino acids. Written as DNA, the CDR3 is TGTGCATTAGAAAGTCAGGGCTATGGCTACACCTTC. Its translation is CALESQGYGYTF.

The rearrangement links TRBV7-9 to TRBJ1-4; D uncertain. CDR1 and CDR2 (germline): SEHNR, FQNEAQ (reference sequence). V was shortened by 1 base and J by 8 bases, with 11 bases between the two germline ends. The CDR3 is 14 residues long. The chain's CDR3 is CASSLDGPREKLFF. CDR3 in DNA: TGTGCCAGCAGCTTAGACGGCCCCCGGGAAAAACTGTTTTTT.

CDR3 sequence: CASSWDRGGEQYF. The CDR3 DNA follows: TGTGCCAGCAGCTGGGACAGGGGAGGCGAGCAGTACTTC. V is TRBV11-1 and J is TRBJ2-7, with 10 bases lining up with TRBD1. Looked up from germline, CDR1 is SGHAT and CDR2 is FQDESV (reference sequence). The CDR3 is made up of 13 amino acids. V gave up 4 bases and J gave up 6 bases; unmatched junction bases: 3.

J is TRBJ2-2 and V is TRBV6-1; no definite D call. Germline CDR1 MNHNS, CDR2 SASEGT. The CDR3 contains 15 residues. Deletions cut 1 base from V and 0 bases from J, with 6 bases between. This CDR3 reads CASSEGVANTGELFF. CDR3 sequence (DNA): TGTGCCAGCAGTGAAGGGGTTGCGAACACCGGGGAGCTGTTTTTT.

This clone turned up a few times. The CDR3 is CASSQDKQGAQGTGYTF. DNA for the CDR3: TGCGCCAGCAGCCAAGATAAGCAGGGGGCGCAGGGTACAGGCTACACCTTC. The gene calls are TRBV4-1 and TRBJ1-2; 8 nucleotides align to TRBD1. This CDR3 has 17 amino acids. J was trimmed by 8 bases and V by 0 bases; bases with no gene match: 14. The germline CDR1 and CDR2 sequences are MGHRA and YSYEKL.

This chain connects TRBV7-2 to TRBJ1-2; 7 bases are a match to TRBD1. V was pared by 6 bases and J by 2 bases, with 9 bases of the junction left unmatched. Germline lookup yields CDR1 SGHTA and CDR2 FQGNSA. The CDR3 covers 15 residues. For the CDR3, the DNA is TGTGCCAGCAGTCGAACACGGGACAGAAACTATGGCTACACCTTC. This translates into CASSRTRDRNYGYTF.

This clone was seen only a few times. V is TRBV12-1 and J is TRBJ2-4; the D segment call TRBD1 is taken from the table without a DNA check. TRBV12-1 is deemed a pseudogene. The CDR3 extends over 18 amino acids. This CDR3 is CASSFALGLGTAKNIQYF. CDR3 DNA sequence: TGTGCCAGCAGCTTTGCGCTTGGACTGGGGACAGCAAAAAACATTCAGTACTTC.

V gene TRBV18 combines with J gene TRBJ1-6; weak D call: TRBD1 (6 bases). This CDR3 is 17 amino acids long. Per the germline V gene, CDR1 is KGHSH and CDR2 is LQKENI. V lost 2 bases and J lost 8, with 19 bases in between. The CDR3 DNA is TGTGCCAGCTCACCAAGATTTATTGGGGGCACTGATTCACCCCTCCACTTT. Its translation: CASSPRFIGGTDSPLHF.

V usage is TRBV28 and J usage is TRBJ1-1; no clear D. Trimming removed 1 base at V and 4 bases at J, with 10 bases between. The length of the CDR3 is 14 residues. Germline CDR1 reads MDHEN; CDR2 reads SYDVKM. The CDR3 reads CASSLYVAPTEAFF. The CDR3 region has the DNA TGTGCCAGCAGTTTATATGTTGCCCCCACTGAAGCTTTCTTT. Drawing the rest from reference TRBV28 and TRBJ1-1, the complete variable domain is DVKVTQSSRYLVKRTGEKVFLECVQDMDHENMFWYRQDPGLGLRLIYFSYDVKMKEKGDIPEGYSVSREKKERFSLILESASTNQTSMYLCASSLYVAPTEAFFGQGTRLTVV.

V is TRBV2 and J is TRBJ1-3; TRBD1 is a possible D gene (5 bases). Germline V gene data show CDR1 as SNHLY and CDR2 as FYNNEI. This CDR3 contains 13 residues. V shed 5 bases and J shed 4 bases, with 9 bases lying between them. CDR3 region: CASSIKGGNTIYF. In DNA, the CDR3 is TGTGCCAGCAGTATTAAGGGGGGAAACACCATATATTTT. The complete variable domain, with remaining parts taken from reference TRBV2 and TRBJ1-3, reads EPEVTQTPSHQVTQMGQEVILRCVPISNHLYFYWYRQILGQKVEFLVSFYNNEISEKSEIFDDQFSVERPDGSNFTLKIRSTKLEDSAMYFCASSIKGGNTIYFGEGSWLTVV.

The genes are TRBV4-1 and TRBJ1-2, with a tentative D call TRBD1 (5 bases). Per the germline V gene, CDR1 is MGHRA and CDR2 is YSYEKL. The CDR3 contains 17 residues. The germline V and J ends were trimmed by 5 bases and 1 base, with 20 bases remaining between them. DNA of the CDR3: TGCGCCAGCAGCGATAGACAGCGTTGGGAGGTTAACTATGGCTACACCTTC. Protein sequence: CASSDRQRWEVNYGYTF.

V is TRBV2 and J is TRBJ1-1; D is ambiguous. The germline gives CDR1 SNHLY, CDR2 FYNNEI. V was pared by 7 bases and J by 7 bases, with 16 bases between. The CDR3 consists of 13 residues. CDR3 DNA: TGTGCCAGCACGTACGCACCGGGAGGTGAAGCTTTCTTT. It translates to CASTYAPGGEAFF.

This sequence joins TRBV5-4 and TRBJ1-1; perhaps TRBD1 as D (6 bases). V was pared by 4 bases and J by 4 bases, with 14 bases between. CDR3 length equals 14 residues. Germline V lookup: CDR1 SGHNT, CDR2 YYREEE (reference sequence). The CDR3 reads CASSPAGGGTEAFF. The CDR3 nucleotides are TGTGCCAGCAGCCCAGCAGGAGGGGGCACTGAAGCTTTCTTT.

The rearrangement joins TRBV2 to TRBJ1-5; tentatively, D is TRBD1 (5 bases). The CDR3 is 17 residues long. Between the trimmed V and J ends, which lost 6 bases and 0 bases, there was a span of 18 bases. Looked up from germline, CDR1 is SNHLY and CDR2 is FYNNEI. The CDR3 is CASRTDPRLYSNQPQHF. CDR3 coding DNA: TGTGCCAGCAGGACAGATCCCAGACTCTATAGCAATCAGCCCCAGCATTTT.

V gene TRBV7-8 combines with J gene TRBJ2-5; a weak D match, TRBD1 (6 bases). V lost 6 bases and J 7 bases, leaving 21 bases between the germline ends. The CDR3 is 15 amino acids. Per the germline V gene, CDR1 is SGHVS and CDR2 is FQNEAQ. Written as DNA, the CDR3 is TGTGCCAGCAGACCCGGAGGCCGGAACAGGGCGACCCAGTACTTC. Its protein is CASRPGGRNRATQYF.

J is TRBJ2-3 and V is TRBV6-5; 10 positions match TRBD2. The CDR3 is made up of 15 amino acids. Germline-derived CDR1 and CDR2 are MNHEY and SVGAGI. Trimming at V came to 0 bases and at J to 5 bases, leaving 2 bases not matched to a gene. The CDR3 region is CASSYSLAGVDTQYF. In DNA, the CDR3 is TGTGCCAGCAGTTACTCGCTAGCGGGGGTAGATACGCAGTATTTT.

The J gene is TRBJ1-1, the V gene TRBV2; no definite D call. Trimming cost V 9 bases and J 0 bases, with 11 bases left between them. Germline V gene lookup returns CDR1 SNHLY and CDR2 FYNNEI. CDR3 size: 13 residues. CDR3 region: CASGETLNTEAFF. CDR3 coding DNA: TGTGCCAGTGGAGAGACATTGAACACTGAAGCTTTCTTT.

This clone was observed once. The chain couples TRBV4-1 to TRBJ1-3; D not resolved. CDR1 and CDR2 from the germline V gene are MGHRA and YSYEKL. CDR3 size: 17 residues. Trimming pared 0 bases from V and 4 bases from J, leaving 16 bases between. This CDR3 reads CASSQDLDQNWGNTIYF. DNA for the CDR3: TGCGCCAGCAGCCAAGATCTCGACCAAAATTGGGGAAACACCATATATTTT.

The chain employs TRBV10-3 and TRBJ2-5; D is possibly TRBD1 (5 bases). Trimming pared 0 bases from V and 0 bases from J, leaving 8 bases between. CDR3 length equals 15 residues. Germline CDR1 reads ENHRY; CDR2 reads SYGVKD. This CDR3 reads CAISESGRDQETQYF. The CDR3 DNA is TGTGCCATCAGTGAGTCTGGCAGGGACCAAGAGACCCAGTACTTC.

The rearrangement uses TRBV5-6 and TRBJ2-2; D possibly corresponds to TRBD2 (7 bases). Trimming took off 2 bases at V and 2 bases at J, with 13 bases between the two ends. Germline-derived CDR1 and CDR2 are SGHDT and YYEEEE. This CDR3 is built from 16 residues. CDR3 in amino acids: CASSFGGGQNTGELFF. Written as DNA, the CDR3 is TGTGCCAGCAGCTTTGGCGGGGGCCAAAACACCGGGGAGCTGTTTTTT.

J is TRBJ2-3 and V is TRBV5-1; D gene ambiguous. This CDR3 region has 15 residues. Germline CDR1 SGHRS, CDR2 YFSETQ. V was trimmed by 0 bases and J by 3 bases, leaving 11 bases between them. CDR3 nucleotides: TGCGCCAGCAGCTTGGATTCTGCGCCGACAGATACGCAGTATTTT. Translated: CASSLDSAPTDTQYF.

The rearrangement joins TRBV5-1 to TRBJ2-1; D is possibly TRBD2 (6 bases). The germline gives CDR1 SGHRS, CDR2 YFSETQ. Trimming took 1 base from V and 10 from J, leaving 9 bases between them. CDR3 length equals 12 residues. The CDR3 loop reads CASSLQGGEQFF. The CDR3, as DNA: TGCGCCAGCAGCTTGCAGGGAGGAGAGCAGTTCTTC.

The chain links TRBV14 to TRBJ1-2; TRBD1 aligns across 7 bases. The CDR3 contains 16 residues. Germline V gene data show CDR1 as SGHDN and CDR2 as FVKESK. V lost 1 base, J lost 4 bases, and 9 bases stayed unmatched. CDR3: CASSQVGGTALYGYTF. CDR3 bases: TGTGCCAGCAGCCAAGTGGGCGGGACAGCCCTCTATGGCTACACCTTC.

V and J are TRBV6-5 and TRBJ2-7; 7 nucleotides line up with TRBD1. This CDR3 has 13 amino acids. V lost 6 bases, J lost 3 bases, and 5 bases stayed unmatched. Germline assignment: CDR1 MNHEY and CDR2 SVGAGI. The DNA for the CDR3 is TGTGCCAGCAGACCCGACAGGGTCTACGAGCAGTACTTC. The encoded protein is CASRPDRVYEQYF.